This note documents a single TCR beta chain sequence. The antigen remains undetermined. Some 30,000 T cell genomes, or roughly 200 ng DNA, went into the sorted-subset replicate PCRs. Some clones are missing from TCRdb's copy, which holds only in-frame ones; the method was immunoSEQ multiplex PCR. The data hold 950,000 to 1,100,000 clones, with about 80% observed a single time. This CDR3 has 13 amino acids. Germline V gives CDR1 SGHTA, CDR2 FQGTGA. V was trimmed by 5 bases and J by 2 bases, leaving 10 bases between them. This specimen belongs to a study of shared clonotypes between healthy human individuals. General study findings and limits: Naive CD4 clonotypes were shared across a handful of donors at about 5%. A small donor pool kept down the genetic and exposure-history diversity that was represented. Clonotypes shared by all four sorted-subset donors had higher generation probabilities than non-shared clonotypes.

The V and J genes are TRBV7-3 and TRBJ2-7, with no clear D. The sequenced sample consisted of memory CD4+ T cells sorted from blood. As for subset: CD45RA-negative fraction. The receptor was derived from a man younger than 35 in good health. Here the CDR3 reads CASSNMGPYEQYF. The CDR3 region has the DNA TGTGCCAGCAGCAACATGGGCCCCTACGAGCAGTACTTC.